In its sample, the clone carrying this T cell receptor beta chain was seen a few times. Its antigen remains unknown. Other DNA sequences of this sample code for an identical CDR3. The PCR used 60 Vbeta and 13 Jbeta primers. Sequencing was performed with immunoSEQ multiplex PCR; in TCRdb, only in-frame clones are kept and a portion is missing. The data hold over 150,000 clones, with roughly 80% observed a single time. This sample was taken from a study of cytomegalovirus exposure and HLA in healthy donors. Study-wide results and caveats: Productive rates of about 90% or about 30% were seen for most TCR beta V segments in an earlier analysis.

Deletions cut 5 bases from V and 5 bases from J, with 12 bases between. This CDR3 comprises 13 residues. CDR1 and CDR2 from the germline V gene are SGHTA and FQGTGA. This sequence joins TRBV7-3 and TRBJ2-5, with D possibly matching TRBD1 (5 bases). The sample was PBMCs. The sequence derives from a male donor in good health and CMV-seronegative. CDR3 sequence (DNA): TGTGCCAGCAGCCAGACAGTGAGGGAGACCCAGTACTTC. As protein: CASSQTVRETQYF.